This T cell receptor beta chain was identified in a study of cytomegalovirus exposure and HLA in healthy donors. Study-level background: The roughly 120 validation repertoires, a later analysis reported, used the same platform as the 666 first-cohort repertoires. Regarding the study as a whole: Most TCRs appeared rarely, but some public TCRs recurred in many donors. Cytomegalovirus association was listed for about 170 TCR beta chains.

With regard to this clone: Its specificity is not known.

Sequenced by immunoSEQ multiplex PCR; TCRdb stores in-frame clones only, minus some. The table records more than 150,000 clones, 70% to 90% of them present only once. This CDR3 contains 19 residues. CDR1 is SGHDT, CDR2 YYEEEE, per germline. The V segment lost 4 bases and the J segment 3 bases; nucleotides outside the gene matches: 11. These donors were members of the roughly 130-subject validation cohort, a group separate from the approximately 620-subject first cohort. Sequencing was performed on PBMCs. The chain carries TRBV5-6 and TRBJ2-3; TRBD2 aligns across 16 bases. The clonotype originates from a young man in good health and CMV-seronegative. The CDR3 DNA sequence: TGTGCCAGCAGCCAACTGGTGGGGACTAGCGGGGGGGCGACAGATACGCAGTATTTT. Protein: CASSQLVGTSGGATDTQYF.